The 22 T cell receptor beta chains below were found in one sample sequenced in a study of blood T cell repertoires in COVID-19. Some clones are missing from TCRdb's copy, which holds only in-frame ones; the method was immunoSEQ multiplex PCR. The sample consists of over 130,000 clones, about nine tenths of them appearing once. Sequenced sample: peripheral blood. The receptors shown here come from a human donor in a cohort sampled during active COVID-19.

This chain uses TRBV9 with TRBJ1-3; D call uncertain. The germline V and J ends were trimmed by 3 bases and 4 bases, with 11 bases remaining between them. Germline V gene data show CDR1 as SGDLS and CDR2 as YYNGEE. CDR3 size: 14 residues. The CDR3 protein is CASSEEPAGNTIYF. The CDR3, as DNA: TGTGCCAGCAGCGAGGAGCCAGCAGGAAACACCATATATTTT.

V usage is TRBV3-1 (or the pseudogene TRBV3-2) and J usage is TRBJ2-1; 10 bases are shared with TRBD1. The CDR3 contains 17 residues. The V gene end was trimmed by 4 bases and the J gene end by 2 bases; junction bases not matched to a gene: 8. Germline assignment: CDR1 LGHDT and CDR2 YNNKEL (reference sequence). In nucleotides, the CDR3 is TGTGCCAGCAGCCCACACCCCGGGACAGGGGCCTACAATGAGCAGTTCTTC. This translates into CASSPHPGTGAYNEQFF.

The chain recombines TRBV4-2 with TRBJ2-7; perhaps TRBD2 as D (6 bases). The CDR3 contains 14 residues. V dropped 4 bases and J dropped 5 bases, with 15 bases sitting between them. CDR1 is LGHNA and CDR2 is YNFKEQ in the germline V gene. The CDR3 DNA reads TGTGCCAGCAGCCCTATCGAGGGACTGGACGAGCAGTACTTC. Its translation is CASSPIEGLDEQYF.

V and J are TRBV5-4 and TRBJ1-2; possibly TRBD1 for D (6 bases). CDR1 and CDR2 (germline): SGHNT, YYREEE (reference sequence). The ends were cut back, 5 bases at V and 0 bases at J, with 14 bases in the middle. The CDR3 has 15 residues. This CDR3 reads CASSLDRRPNYGYTF. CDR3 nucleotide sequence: TGTGCCAGCAGTCTCGACAGGCGTCCTAACTATGGCTACACCTTC.

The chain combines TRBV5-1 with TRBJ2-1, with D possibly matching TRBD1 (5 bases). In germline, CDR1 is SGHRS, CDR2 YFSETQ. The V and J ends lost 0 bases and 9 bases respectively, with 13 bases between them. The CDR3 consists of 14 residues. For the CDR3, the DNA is TGCGCCAGCAGCTTGGCTTCAGGGCGGAGTGAGCAGTTCTTC. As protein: CASSLASGRSEQFF.

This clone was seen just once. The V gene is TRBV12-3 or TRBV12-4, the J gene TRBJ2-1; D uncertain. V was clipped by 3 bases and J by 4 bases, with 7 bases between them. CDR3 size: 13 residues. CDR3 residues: CASSFSRYNEQFF. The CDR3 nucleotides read TGTGCCAGCAGTTTCAGTCGTTACAATGAGCAGTTCTTC.

This CDR3 is CASRFPTGELFF. The DNA for the CDR3 is TGTGCCAGCAGATTCCCTACCGGGGAGCTGTTTTTT. The V gene is TRBV12-3 or TRBV12-4, the J gene TRBJ2-2; no firm D call. Trimming stripped 6 bases from V and 5 bases from J, with 7 bases between. CDR3 size: 12 residues.

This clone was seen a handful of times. CDR3 nucleotides: TGTGCCAGCAGTCCTGGACATTCTGAAGCTTTCTTT. Protein sequence: CASSPGHSEAFF. The chain has TRBV12-3 or TRBV12-4 and TRBJ1-1; possibly TRBD1 for D (5 bases). There are 12 residues in the CDR3. The ends were cut back, 5 bases at V and 6 bases at J, with 10 bases in the middle.

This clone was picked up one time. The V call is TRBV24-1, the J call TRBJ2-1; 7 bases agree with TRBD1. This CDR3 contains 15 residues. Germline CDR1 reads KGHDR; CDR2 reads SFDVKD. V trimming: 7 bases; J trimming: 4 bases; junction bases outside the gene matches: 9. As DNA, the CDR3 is TGTGCCACCAGCCTTCCGGGACAGAATTACAATGAGCAGTTCTTC. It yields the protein CATSLPGQNYNEQFF.

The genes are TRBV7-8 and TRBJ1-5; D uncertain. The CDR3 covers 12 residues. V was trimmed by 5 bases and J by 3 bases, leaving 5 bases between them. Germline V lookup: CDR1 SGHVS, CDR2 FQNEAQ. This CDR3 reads CASSPYNQPQHF. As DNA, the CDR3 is TGTGCCAGCAGCCCGTACAATCAGCCCCAGCATTTT.

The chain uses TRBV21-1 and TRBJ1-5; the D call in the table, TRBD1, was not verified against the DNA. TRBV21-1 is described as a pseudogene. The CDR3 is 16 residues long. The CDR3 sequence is CASSKETAYSNQPQHF. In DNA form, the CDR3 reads TGTGCCAGCAGCAAAGAGACAGCTTATAGCAATCAGCCCCAGCATTTT.

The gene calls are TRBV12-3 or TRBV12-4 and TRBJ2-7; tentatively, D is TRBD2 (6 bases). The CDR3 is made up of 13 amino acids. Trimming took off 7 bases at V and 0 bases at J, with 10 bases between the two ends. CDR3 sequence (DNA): TGTGCCAGCAATCTCGGGGGCTCCTACGAGCAGTACTTC. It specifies CASNLGGSYEQYF.

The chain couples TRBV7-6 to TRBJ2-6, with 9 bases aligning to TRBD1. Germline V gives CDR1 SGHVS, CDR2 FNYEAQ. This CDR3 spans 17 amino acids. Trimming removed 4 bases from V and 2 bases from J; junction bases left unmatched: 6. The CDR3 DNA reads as TGTGCCAGCAGCTGGGACAGGGAGAAAGCTGGGGCCAACGTCCTGACTTTC. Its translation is CASSWDREKAGANVLTF. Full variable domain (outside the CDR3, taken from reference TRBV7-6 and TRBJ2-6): GAGVSQSPRYKVTKRGQDVALRCDPISGHVSLYWYRQALGQGPEFLTYFNYEAQQDKSGLPNDRFSAERPEGSISTLTIQRTEQRDSAMYRCASSWDREKAGANVLTFGAGSRLTVL.

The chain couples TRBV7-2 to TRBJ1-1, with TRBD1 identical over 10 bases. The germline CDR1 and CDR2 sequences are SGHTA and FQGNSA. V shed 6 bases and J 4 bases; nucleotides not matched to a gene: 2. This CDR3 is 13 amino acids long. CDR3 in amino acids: CASRRTGGTEAFF. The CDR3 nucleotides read TGTGCCAGCAGACGGACAGGGGGCACTGAAGCTTTCTTT.

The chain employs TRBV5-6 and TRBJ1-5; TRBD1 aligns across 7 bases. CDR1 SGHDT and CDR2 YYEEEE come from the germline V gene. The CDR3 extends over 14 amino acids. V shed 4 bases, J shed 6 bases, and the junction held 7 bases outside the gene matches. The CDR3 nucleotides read TGTGCCAGCAGCATAGGGACAGAAGGTCAGCCCCAGCATTTT. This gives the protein CASSIGTEGQPQHF.

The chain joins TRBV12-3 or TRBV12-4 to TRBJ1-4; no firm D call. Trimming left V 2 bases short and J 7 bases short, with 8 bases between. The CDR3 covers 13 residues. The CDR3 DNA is TGTGCCAGCAGTTTAAGGGAGGGTGAAAAACTGTTTTTT. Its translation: CASSLREGEKLFF.

The CDR3 bases are TGTGCCAGCAGCAAAACTTCTAGCGCGGGTGAGCAGTTCTTC. Translating it yields CASSKTSSAGEQFF. This sequence joins TRBV21-1 and TRBJ2-1; no DNA check was done on the table's D call, TRBD2. TRBV21-1 is described as a pseudogene. CDR3 size: 14 residues.

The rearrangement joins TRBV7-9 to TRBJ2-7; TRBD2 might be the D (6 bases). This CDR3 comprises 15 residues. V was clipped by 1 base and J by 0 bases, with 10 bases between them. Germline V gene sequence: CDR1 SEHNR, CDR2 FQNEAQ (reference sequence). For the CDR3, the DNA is TGTGCCAGCAGCTTAGAGGGGAGGAGCTCCTACGAGCAGTACTTC. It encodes CASSLEGRSSYEQYF.

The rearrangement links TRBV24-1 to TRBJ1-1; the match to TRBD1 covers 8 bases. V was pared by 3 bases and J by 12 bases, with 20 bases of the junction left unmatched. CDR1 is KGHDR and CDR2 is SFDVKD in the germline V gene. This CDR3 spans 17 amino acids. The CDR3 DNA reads TGTGCCACCAGTGATGTTAGGCCAGGGGGCCTACATGGTGGTACTTTCTTT. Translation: CATSDVRPGGLHGGTFF.

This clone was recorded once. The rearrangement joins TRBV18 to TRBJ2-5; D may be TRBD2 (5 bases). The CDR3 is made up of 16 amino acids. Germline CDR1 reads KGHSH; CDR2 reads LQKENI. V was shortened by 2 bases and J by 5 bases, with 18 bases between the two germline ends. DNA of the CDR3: TGTGCCAGCTCACCATACGGAGCCACGGGATTGGAGACCCAGTACTTC. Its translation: CASSPYGATGLETQYF.

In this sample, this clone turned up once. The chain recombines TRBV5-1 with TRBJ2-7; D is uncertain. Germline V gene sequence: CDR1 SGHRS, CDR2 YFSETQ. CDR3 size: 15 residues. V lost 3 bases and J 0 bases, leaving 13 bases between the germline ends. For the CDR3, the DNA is TGCGCCAGCAGCTCCACGGGTAGTAACTCCTACGAGCAGTACTTC. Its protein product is CASSSTGSNSYEQYF.

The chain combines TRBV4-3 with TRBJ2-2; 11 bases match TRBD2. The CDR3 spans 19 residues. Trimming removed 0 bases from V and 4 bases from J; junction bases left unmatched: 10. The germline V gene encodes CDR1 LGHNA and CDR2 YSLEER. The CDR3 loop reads CASSQEASGGRDTTGELFF. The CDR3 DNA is TGCGCCAGCAGCCAAGAGGCTAGCGGGGGGAGGGATACCACCGGGGAGCTGTTTTTT.